This T cell receptor (beta chain) was captured by sequencing in a study of T-cell memory formation after mild COVID-19. The study, taken as a whole, reports: What remained unconfirmed was the SARS-CoV-2 specificity of second-wave clones peaking on day 37. Contracting CD4+ clones sat mainly in CM and EM; CD8+ in EMRA.

Via MiXCR, TCRdb re-called the 5' RACE reads, giving one row per CDR3 protein. The table lists 85,000 to 130,000 distinct CDR3 sequences, roughly 11% of them singletons. Points on this clonotype: The antigen is unknown.

Germline V CDR1 and CDR2: SEHNR, FQNEAQ (reference sequence). This CDR3 has 15 residues. V was pared by 6 bases and J by 4 bases, with 6 bases of the junction left unmatched. The V gene is TRBV7-9, the J gene TRBJ2-2; 9 bases fit TRBD1. The clonotype was recovered from a man between 18 and 29 years old who had mild COVID-19 (a few samples of this study predate the infection). Cell type and time point are not known. The sample was PBMCs or a T cell subset sorted from them (not recorded which). CDR3 loop: CASRYRGLGTGELFF. CDR3 in DNA: TGTGCCAGCAGATACAGGGGGCTGGGCACCGGGGAGCTGTTTTTT.